This entry features one T cell receptor beta chain sequence. No antigen is known for it. This record comes from a study of cytomegalovirus exposure and HLA in healthy donors. Overall study findings and caveats: Earlier results showed most TCR beta V segments being productive about 87% or about 30% of the time. In a later analysis, approximately 15,000 TCR beta sequences were associated with HLA alleles at 0.05 false discovery rate.

Germline CDR1 MGHDK, CDR2 SYGVNS. The ends were cut back, 6 bases at V and 3 bases at J, with 15 bases in the middle. The CDR3 is 15 amino acids. With 60 Vbeta and 13 Jbeta primers, the PCR was carried out. Methods used by the authors: Unique TCR beta chains numbered approximately 80 million in a later analysis, with approximately 10 million shared. Only in-frame clones appear in the TCRdb table, and some are missing; sequencing was by immunoSEQ multiplex PCR. The V and J calls and clone size are taken from that table; D and trimming were inferred from the DNA. The sample lists over 70,000 clones, 77% occurring once.

This sequence was found in a man aged 45 to 65 in good health and CMV-seropositive. Sequencing used PBMCs. V gene TRBV25-1 combines with J gene TRBJ1-5; D gene uncertain. The DNA for the CDR3 is TGTGCCAGCAGCCAGAGGGTTGGGGACAATCAGCCCCAGCATTTT. It yields the protein CASSQRVGDNQPQHF.